This T cell receptor beta chain was documented in a study of blood T cell repertoires in COVID-19. Study-wide background: Collection of acute and convalescent COVID-19 samples took place in the United States, Italy and Spain. PBMCs, B-cell-depleted T cells, or T cells were the source of the cDNA or gDNA that made up the material.

In the original analysis: Nucleated cell counts were estimated from reference gene primer amplification. Generated by immunoSEQ multiplex PCR, the TCRdb table keeps only in-frame clones and is missing some. The D gene and trimming were derived from the DNA, and the V and J assignments and clone size from that table. This table holds approximately 150,000 clones, about 80% found once. The V gene end was trimmed by 2 bases and the J gene end by 4 bases; junction bases not matched to a gene: 10. Germline V gives CDR1 SGDLS, CDR2 YYNGEE. The CDR3 has 16 residues. This clone appeared once. Sequencing was carried out using peripheral blood. The chain couples TRBV9 to TRBJ2-3, with 7 bases that match TRBD1. The TCR comes from a human donor in a cohort sampled during active COVID-19. The CDR3 coding sequence is TGTGCCAGCAGCGTTGGGACAGACCTTAGGGCAGATACGCAGTATTTT. Translated, it gives CASSVGTDLRADTQYF.